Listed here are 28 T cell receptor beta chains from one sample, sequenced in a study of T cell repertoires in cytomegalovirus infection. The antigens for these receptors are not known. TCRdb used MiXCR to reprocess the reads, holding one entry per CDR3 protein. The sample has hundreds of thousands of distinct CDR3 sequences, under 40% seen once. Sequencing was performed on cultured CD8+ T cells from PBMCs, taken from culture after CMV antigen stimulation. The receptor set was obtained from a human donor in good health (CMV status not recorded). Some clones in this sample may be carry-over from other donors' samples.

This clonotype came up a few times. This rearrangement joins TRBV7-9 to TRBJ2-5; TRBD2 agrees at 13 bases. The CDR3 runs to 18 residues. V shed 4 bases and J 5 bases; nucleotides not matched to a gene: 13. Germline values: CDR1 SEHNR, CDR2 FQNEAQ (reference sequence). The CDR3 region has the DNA TGTGCCAGCAGCTCTCTCTCGTCGACTAGCGGGGGGCGGGAGACCCAGTACTTC. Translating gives CASSSLSSTSGGRETQYF.

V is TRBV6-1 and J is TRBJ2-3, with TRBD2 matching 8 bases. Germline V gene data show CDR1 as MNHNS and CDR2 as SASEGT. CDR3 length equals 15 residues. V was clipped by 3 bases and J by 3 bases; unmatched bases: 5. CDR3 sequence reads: CASSDLRGVTDTQYF. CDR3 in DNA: TGTGCCAGCAGTGACTTGCGGGGGGTAACAGATACGCAGTATTTT.

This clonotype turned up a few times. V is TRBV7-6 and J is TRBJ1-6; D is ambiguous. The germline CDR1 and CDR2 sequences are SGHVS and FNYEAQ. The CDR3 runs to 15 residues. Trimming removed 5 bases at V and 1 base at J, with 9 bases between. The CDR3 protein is CASSPRRSYNSPLHF. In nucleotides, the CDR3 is TGTGCCAGCAGCCCTCGGCGTTCCTATAATTCACCCCTCCACTTT.

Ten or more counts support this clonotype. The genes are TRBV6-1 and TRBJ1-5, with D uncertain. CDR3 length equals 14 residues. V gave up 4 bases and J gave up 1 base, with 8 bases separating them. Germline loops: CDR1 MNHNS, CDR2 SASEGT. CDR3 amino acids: CASSVRGSNQPQHF. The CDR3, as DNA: TGTGCCAGCAGTGTGCGAGGCAGCAATCAGCCCCAGCATTTT.

The CDR3 loop reads CASSGSERTQYF. The CDR3 DNA follows: TGTGCCAGCAGCGGAAGCGAGAGAACCCAGTACTTC. This chain connects TRBV9 to TRBJ2-5; D remains ambiguous. V dropped 3 bases and J dropped 8 bases, with 11 bases sitting between them. The germline gives CDR1 SGDLS, CDR2 YYNGEE. CDR3 length: 12 residues.

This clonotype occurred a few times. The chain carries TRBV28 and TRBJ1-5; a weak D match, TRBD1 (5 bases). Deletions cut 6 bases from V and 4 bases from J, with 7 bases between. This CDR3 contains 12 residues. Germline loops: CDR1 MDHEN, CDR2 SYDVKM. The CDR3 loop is CASRTVNQPQHF. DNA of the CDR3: TGTGCCAGCAGGACAGTAAATCAGCCCCAGCATTTT.

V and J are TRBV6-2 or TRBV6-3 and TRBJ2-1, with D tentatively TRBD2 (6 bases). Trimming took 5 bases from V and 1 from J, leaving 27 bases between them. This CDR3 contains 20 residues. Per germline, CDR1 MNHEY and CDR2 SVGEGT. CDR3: CASSPSAGTRHLRSYNEQFF. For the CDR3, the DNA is TGTGCCAGCAGTCCATCAGCCGGGACTCGCCACTTGAGGTCCTACAATGAGCAGTTCTTC.

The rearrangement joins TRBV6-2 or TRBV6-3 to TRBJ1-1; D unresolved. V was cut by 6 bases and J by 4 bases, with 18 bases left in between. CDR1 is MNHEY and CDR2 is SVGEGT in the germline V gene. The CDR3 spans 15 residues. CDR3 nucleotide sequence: TGTGCCAGCAGCCCCCAGCTGAACTGGCCCACTGAAGCTTTCTTT. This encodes CASSPQLNWPTEAFF.

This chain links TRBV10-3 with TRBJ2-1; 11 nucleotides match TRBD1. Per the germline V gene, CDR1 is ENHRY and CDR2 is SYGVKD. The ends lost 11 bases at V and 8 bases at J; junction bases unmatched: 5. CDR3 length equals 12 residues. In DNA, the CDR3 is TGTGCCTCCGGACAGGGGGCGGATGAGCAGTTCTTC. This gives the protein CASGQGADEQFF.

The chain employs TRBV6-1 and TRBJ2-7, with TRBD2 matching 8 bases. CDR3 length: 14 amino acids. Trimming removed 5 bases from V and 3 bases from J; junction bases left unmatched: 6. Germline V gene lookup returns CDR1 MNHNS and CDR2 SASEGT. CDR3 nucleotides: TGTGCCAGCAGTAAGGCGGGGGGAAGCTACGAGCAGTACTTC. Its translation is CASSKAGGSYEQYF.

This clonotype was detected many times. CDR3 coding DNA: TGTGCCAGCAGTAGACCTGGGGCCAACGTCCTGACTTTC. Protein sequence: CASSRPGANVLTF. The rearrangement joins TRBV27 to TRBJ2-6; D not resolved. Trimming took 5 bases from V and 2 from J, leaving 4 bases between them. Germline V gene data show CDR1 as MNHEY and CDR2 as SMNVEV (reference sequence). The CDR3 sequence is 13 residues long.

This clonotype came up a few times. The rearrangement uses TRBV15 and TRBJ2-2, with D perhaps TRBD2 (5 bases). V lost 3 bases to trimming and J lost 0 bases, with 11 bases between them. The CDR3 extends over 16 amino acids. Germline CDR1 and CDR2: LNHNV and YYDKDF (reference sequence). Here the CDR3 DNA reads TGTGCCACCAGCAGGTTGGACTGGGCGAACACCGGGGAGCTGTTTTTT. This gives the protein CATSRLDWANTGELFF. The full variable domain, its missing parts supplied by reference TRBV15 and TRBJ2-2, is DAMVIQNPRYQVTQFGKPVTLSCSQTLNHNVMYWYQQKSSQAPKLLFHYYDKDFNNEADTPDNFQSRRPNTSFCFLDIRSPGLGDTAMYLCATSRLDWANTGELFFGEGSRLTVL.

CDR3 sequence (DNA): TGTGCCAGCAGCGCTAAGGGGGCGCTTAATGAAAAACTGTTTTTT. Protein sequence: CASSAKGALNEKLFF. V usage is TRBV9 and J usage is TRBJ1-4; 7 bases are a match to TRBD1. CDR1 and CDR2 from the germline V gene are SGDLS and YYNGEE. J was trimmed by 4 bases and V by 3 bases; bases with no gene match: 6. This CDR3 has 15 residues.

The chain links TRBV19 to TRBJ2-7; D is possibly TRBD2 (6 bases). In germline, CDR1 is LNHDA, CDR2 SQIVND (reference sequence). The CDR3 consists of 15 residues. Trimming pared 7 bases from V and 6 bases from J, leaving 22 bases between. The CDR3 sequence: CASTSGGVQPSEQYF. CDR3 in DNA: TGTGCCAGTACCTCAGGAGGGGTTCAACCCTCCGAGCAGTACTTC. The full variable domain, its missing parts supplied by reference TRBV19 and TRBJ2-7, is DGGITQSPKYLFRKEGQNVTLSCEQNLNHDAMYWYRQDPGQGLRLIYYSQIVNDFQKGDIAEGYSVSREKKESFPLTVTSAQKNPTAFYLCASTSGGVQPSEQYFGPGTRLTVT.

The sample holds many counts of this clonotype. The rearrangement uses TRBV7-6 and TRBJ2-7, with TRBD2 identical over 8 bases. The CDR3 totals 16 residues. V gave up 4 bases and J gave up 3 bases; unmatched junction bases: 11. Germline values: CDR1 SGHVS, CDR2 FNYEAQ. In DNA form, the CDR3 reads TGTGCCAGCAGCTCCGGACGGGGGGGACCCTTCTACGAGCAGTACTTC. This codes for CASSSGRGGPFYEQYF.

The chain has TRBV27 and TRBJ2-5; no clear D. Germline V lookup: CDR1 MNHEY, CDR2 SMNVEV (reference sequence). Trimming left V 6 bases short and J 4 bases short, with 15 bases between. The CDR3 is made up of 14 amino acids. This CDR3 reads CASSPGNLGETQYF. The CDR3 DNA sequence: TGTGCCAGCAGCCCTGGGAACCTCGGAGAGACCCAGTACTTC.

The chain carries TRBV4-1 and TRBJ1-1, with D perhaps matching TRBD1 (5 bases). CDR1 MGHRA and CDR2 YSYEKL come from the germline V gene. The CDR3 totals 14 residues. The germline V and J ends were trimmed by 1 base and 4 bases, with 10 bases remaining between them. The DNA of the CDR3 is TGCGCCAGCAGCCAAGTTAAGGGGAGCACTGAAGCTTTCTTT. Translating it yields CASSQVKGSTEAFF.

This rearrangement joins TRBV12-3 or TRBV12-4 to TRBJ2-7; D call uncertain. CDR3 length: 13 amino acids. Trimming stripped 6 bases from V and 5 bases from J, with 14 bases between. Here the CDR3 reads CASSYLSFNEQYF. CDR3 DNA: TGTGCCAGCAGCTATCTCAGCTTTAACGAGCAGTACTTC.

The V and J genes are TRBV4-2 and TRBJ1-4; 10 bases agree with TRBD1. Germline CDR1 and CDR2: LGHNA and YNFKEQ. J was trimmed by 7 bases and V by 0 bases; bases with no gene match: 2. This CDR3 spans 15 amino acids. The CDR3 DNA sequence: TGTGCCAGCAGCCAAGAGACAGGGGGCTTTGAAAAACTGTTTTTT. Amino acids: CASSQETGGFEKLFF.

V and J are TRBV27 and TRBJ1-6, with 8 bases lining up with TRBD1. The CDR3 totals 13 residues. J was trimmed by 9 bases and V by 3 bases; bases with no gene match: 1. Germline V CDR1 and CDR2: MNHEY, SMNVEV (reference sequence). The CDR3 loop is CASSLDRASPLHF. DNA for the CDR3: TGTGCCAGCAGTTTGGACAGGGCTTCACCCCTCCACTTT.

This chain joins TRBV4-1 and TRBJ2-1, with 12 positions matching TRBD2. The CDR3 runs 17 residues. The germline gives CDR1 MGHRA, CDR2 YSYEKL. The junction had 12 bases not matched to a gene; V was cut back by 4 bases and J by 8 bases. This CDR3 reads CASSPTSSGGDLDEQFF. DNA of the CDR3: TGCGCCAGCAGCCCCACTTCTAGCGGGGGGGATCTAGATGAGCAGTTCTTC.

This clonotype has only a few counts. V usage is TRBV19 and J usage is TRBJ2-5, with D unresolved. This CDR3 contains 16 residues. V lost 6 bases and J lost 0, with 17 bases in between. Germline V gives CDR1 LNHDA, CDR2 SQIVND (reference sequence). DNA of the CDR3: TGTGCCAGTAGCCCCTGGGAAGGCGTGTACCAAGAGACCCAGTACTTC. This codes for CASSPWEGVYQETQYF. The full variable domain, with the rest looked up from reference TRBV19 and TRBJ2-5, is DGGITQSPKYLFRKEGQNVTLSCEQNLNHDAMYWYRQDPGQGLRLIYYSQIVNDFQKGDIAEGYSVSREKKESFPLTVTSAQKNPTAFYLCASSPWEGVYQETQYFGPGTRLLVL.

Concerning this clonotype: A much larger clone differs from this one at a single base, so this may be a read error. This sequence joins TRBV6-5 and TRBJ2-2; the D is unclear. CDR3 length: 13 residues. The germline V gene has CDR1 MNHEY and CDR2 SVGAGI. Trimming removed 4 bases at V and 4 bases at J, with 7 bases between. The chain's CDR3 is CASSSWGTGELFF. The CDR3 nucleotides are TGTGCCAGCAGTTCCTGGGGCACCGGGGAGCTGTTTTTT.

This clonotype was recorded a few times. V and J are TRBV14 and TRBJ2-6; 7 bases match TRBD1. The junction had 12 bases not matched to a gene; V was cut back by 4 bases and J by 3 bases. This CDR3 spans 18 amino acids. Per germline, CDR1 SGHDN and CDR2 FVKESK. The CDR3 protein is CASSPPPGQFIGANVLTF. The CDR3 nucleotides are TGTGCCAGCAGCCCCCCCCCGGGACAGTTTATTGGGGCCAACGTCCTGACTTTC.

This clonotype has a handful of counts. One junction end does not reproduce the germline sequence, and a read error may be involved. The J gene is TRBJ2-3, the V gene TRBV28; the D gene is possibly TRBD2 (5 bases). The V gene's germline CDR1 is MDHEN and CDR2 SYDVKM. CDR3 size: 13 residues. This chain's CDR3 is CASSLDLPSTDTF. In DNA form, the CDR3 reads TGTGCCAGCAGCCTGGACTTGCCTAGCACAGATACTTTT. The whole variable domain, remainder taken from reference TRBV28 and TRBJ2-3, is DVKVTQSSRYLVKRTGEKVFLECVQDMDHENMFWYRQDPGLGLRLIYFSYDVKMKEKGDIPEGYSVSREKKERFSLILESASTNQTSMYLCASSLDLPSTDTFGPGTRLTVL.

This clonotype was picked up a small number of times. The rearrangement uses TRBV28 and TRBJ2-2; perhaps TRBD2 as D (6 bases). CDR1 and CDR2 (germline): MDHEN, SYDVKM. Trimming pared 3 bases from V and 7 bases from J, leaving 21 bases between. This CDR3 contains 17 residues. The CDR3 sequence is CASSFTPYGGEDGELFF. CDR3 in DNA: TGTGCCAGCAGTTTTACCCCCTATGGAGGGGAGGACGGGGAGCTGTTTTTT.

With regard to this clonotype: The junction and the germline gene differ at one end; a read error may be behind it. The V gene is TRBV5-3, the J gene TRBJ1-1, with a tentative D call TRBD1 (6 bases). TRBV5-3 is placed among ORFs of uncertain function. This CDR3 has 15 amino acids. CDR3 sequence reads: CASSLIVTGGTEAFF. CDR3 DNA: TGTGCCAGCAGCTTGATCGTGACAGGAGGGACTGAAGCTTTCTTT.

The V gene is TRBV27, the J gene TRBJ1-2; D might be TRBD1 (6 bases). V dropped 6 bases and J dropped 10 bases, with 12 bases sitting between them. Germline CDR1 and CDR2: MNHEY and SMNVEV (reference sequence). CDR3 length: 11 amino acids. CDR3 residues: CASRIRGVYTF. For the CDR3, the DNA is TGTGCCAGCAGAATAAGGGGGGTCTACACCTTC.